Listed here is a single T cell receptor (beta chain). Its specific antigen is unknown. No base quality information exists; no much larger clone differs at one position. Library preparation was by RT-PCR. Sequencing instrument: Illumina HiSeq 2500. TCRdb handled the public reads itself, with Q25 trimming in fastp and clone calling in MiXCR, and kept productive beta chains. Duplicate CDR3 protein sequences are folded into a single record with the most common DNA and genes. Within this sample are approximately 530,000 distinct CDR3 sequences, with 10% to 15% of them counted one time only. The leading ten clones occupy around 13% of the sample. The germline V gene encodes CDR1 SEHNR and CDR2 FQNEAQ (reference sequence). The CDR3 spans 13 residues, from the cysteine through the phenylalanine. Only the CDR3 region is kept as DNA, spanning 39 bases read in frame from base 1. V lost 5 bases and J lost 9 bases; the stretch between them is 11 bases long.

Per the publication, the time point label means: around 47 days after influenza vaccine administration. The data were taken from a study of response to subunit inactivated influenza vaccine (dated by TCRdb to 2016 to 2019). With respect to the entire study: The study used deep quantitative T cell receptor repertoire profiling to track responses to a trivalent subunit inactivated influenza vaccine. What the study reported, not specific to this receptor: According to the authors, only a limited number of new T cells may be recruited by each seasonal influenza vaccination.

The sequence links TRBV7-9 to TRBJ1-6, with the D segment identity uncertain. The input for sequencing was PBMCs from blood, taken more than 35 days after vaccination. This TCR came from a man aged 50 or older who received an inactivated influenza vaccine. Donor details come from another sample of the same person, matched by shared clones. The CDR3 protein sequence reads: CASSLSPASPLHF. The nucleotides read TGTGCCAGCAGCCTCTCCCCGGCTTCACCCCTCCACTTT.